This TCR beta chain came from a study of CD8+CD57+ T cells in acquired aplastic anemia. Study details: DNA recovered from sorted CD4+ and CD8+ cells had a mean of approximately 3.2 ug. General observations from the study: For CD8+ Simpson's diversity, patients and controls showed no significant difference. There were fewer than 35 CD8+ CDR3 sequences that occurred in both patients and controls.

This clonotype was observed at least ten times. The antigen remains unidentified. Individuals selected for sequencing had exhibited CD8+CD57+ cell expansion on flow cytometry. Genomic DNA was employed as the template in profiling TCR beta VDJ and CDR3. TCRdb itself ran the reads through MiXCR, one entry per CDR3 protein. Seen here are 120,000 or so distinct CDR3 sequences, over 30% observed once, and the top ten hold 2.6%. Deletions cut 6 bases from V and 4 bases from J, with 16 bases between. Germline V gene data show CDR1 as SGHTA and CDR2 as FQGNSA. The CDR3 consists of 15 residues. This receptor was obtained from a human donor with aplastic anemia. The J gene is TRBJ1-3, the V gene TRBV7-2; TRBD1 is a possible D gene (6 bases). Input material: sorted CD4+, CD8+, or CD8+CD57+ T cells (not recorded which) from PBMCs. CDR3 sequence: CASSYDGGIGNTIYF. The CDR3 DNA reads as TGTGCCAGCAGTTATGATGGGGGCATCGGAAACACCATATATTTT.